A selection of T cell receptor beta chains follows, all from one sample in a study of blood T cell repertoires in COVID-19. Sequencing used immunoSEQ multiplex PCR; TCRdb keeps in-frame clones, though not all of them. This repertoire shows more than 70,000 clones, less than 90% found once; its top ten account for approximately 18%. The sequenced sample consisted of peripheral blood. These receptors were taken from a woman of 80 years or more with acute or convalescent COVID-19. Each CDR3 is given with its conserved first and last residue. Fields, in order: clone size, V gene, CDR3 length, J gene, D gene, CDR3 DNA, CDR3 protein. D genes are given only for firm matches. Size values are once, few and many counts, or a class for expanded clones, and some rows have none.

once	TRBV10-3	16	TRBJ1-5	-	TGTGCCATCAGTGAGTCGGCATCCAGGGGCAATCAGCCCCAGCATTTT	CAISESASRGNQPQHF
few	TRBV3-1/TRBV3-2	16	TRBJ1-2	-	TGTGCCAGCAGCCAAGGGGGTTCGTCGGGGGTAGGTGGCTACACCTTC	CASSQGGSSGVGGYTF
-	TRBV7-9	16	TRBJ2-1	TRBD1	TGTGCCAGCAGCTTAGCTGACAGGGGGCGCTTGGATGAGCAGTTCTTC	CASSLADRGRLDEQFF
-	TRBV7-9	15	TRBJ2-3	-	TGTGCCAGCAGCCTGTCGTCTGGGGGGACAGATACGCAGTATTTT	CASSLSSGGTDTQYF
-	TRBV28	16	TRBJ1-6	TRBD1	TGTGCCAGCAGTTTTTCCGGACAGGGGCTGAGATCACCCCTCCACTTT	CASSFSGQGLRSPLHF
-	TRBV19	15	TRBJ2-7	TRBD1	TGTGCCAGTAGTATAGGGGAACAGGGGATCTACGAGCAGTACTTC	CASSIGEQGIYEQYF
-	TRBV7-9	15	TRBJ1-1	TRBD1	TGTGCCAGCAGCCTACGACAGGGCCTGAACACTGAAGCTTTCTTT	CASSLRQGLNTEAFF
-	TRBV5-1	15	TRBJ1-2	TRBD1	TGCGCCAGCAGCTCAAATTTACAGGGGGCGCAAGGCTACACCTTC	CASSSNLQGAQGYTF
-	TRBV7-3	16	TRBJ2-3	-	TGTGCCAGCAGCTTCCAGAAGAGGCCTAGCACAGATACGCAGTATTTT	CASSFQKRPSTDTQYF
-	TRBV6-5	15	TRBJ2-7	TRBD2	TGTGCCAGCAGTTCGTTAGCGGGGGGGCGGAGCGAGCAGTACTTC	CASSSLAGGRSEQYF
-	TRBV4-1	15	TRBJ1-6	-	TGCGCCAGCACCCCCCGGCAGGGAACTGGTTCACCCCTCCACTTT	CASTPRQGTGSPLHF
-	TRBV19	15	TRBJ1-5	TRBD1	TGTGCCAGTAGTATTACAGGGGTGAGTAGTTGGCCCCAGCATTTT	CASSITGVSSWPQHF
-	TRBV5-1	14	TRBJ1-2	-	TGCGCCAGCAGCTCGTCCGGTGGGGGCTTAGGCTACACCTTC	CASSSSGGGLGYTF
-	TRBV3-1/TRBV3-2	14	TRBJ1-1	-	TGTGCCAGCAGCCTCTCACAGGGTAACACTGAAGCTTTCTTT	CASSLSQGNTEAFF
-	TRBV2	14	TRBJ2-7	TRBD2	TGTGCCAGCAGCGTTAGCGGGGGGGCCTACGAGCAGTACTTC	CASSVSGGAYEQYF
few	TRBV6-6	14	TRBJ1-2	-	TGTGCCAGCAGTTACGACGGAGGATCGGGTGGCTACACCTTC	CASSYDGGSGGYTF
-	TRBV6-1	16	TRBJ1-5	-	TGTGCCAGCAGTGCCGGACAGCCGAGATCCAATCAGCCCCAGCATTTT	CASSAGQPRSNQPQHF
few	TRBV6-5	16	TRBJ2-7	-	TGTGCCAGCAGTTTACGCAGGGCTGGGGGGATCTACGAGCAGTACTTC	CASSLRRAGGIYEQYF
few	TRBV3-1/TRBV3-2	15	TRBJ1-1	-	TGTGCCAGCAGCCAAGGGAGCCAGGGGAAACCTGAAGCTTTCTTT	CASSQGSQGKPEAFF
-	TRBV18	15	TRBJ2-1	TRBD1	TGTGCCAGCTCACCAAGAGACAGGGGGGGGAATGAGCAGTTCTTC	CASSPRDRGGNEQFF
-	TRBV12-3/TRBV12-4	13	TRBJ1-6	-	TGTGCCAGCGCAGAAAGGGGGTTTTCACCCCTCCACTTT	CASAERGFSPLHF
few	TRBV3-1/TRBV3-2	15	TRBJ2-5	TRBD1	TGTGCCAGCAGCCGAGACAGGGGCGGGTGGGAGACCCAGTACTTC	CASSRDRGGWETQYF
-	TRBV25-1	14	TRBJ1-1	-	TGTGCCAGCAGTGATAGGAACAGGAACACTGAAGCTTTCTTT	CASSDRNRNTEAFF
-	TRBV6-5	14	TRBJ1-1	TRBD1	TGTGCCAGCACAGGACAGGGGGTCTACACTGAAGCTTTCTTT	CASTGQGVYTEAFF
-	TRBV11-3	12	TRBJ2-1	-	TGTGCCAGCAGCTTAGATTCAGGCAAGCAGTTCTTC	CASSLDSGKQFF
-	TRBV5-1	14	TRBJ2-1	-	TGCGCCAGCAGGCCGAGACTAGACGTCGATGAGCAGTTCTTC	CASRPRLDVDEQFF